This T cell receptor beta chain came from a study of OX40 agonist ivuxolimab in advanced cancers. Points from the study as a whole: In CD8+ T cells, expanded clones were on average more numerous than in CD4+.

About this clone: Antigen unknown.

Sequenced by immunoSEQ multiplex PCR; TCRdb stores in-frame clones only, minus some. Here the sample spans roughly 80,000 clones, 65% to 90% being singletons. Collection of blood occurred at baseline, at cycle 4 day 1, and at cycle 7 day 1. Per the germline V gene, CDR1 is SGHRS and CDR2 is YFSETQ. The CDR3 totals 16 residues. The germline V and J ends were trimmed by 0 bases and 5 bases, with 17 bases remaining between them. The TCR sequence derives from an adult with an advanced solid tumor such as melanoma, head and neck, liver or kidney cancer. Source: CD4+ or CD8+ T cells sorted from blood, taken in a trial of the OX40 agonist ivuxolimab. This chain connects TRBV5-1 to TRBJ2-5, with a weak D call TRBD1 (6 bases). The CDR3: CASSLGDRTAGETQYF. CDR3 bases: TGCGCCAGCAGCTTGGGAGACAGGACCGCCGGTGAGACCCAGTACTTC.